This T cell receptor beta chain was obtained from a study of PD-1 blockade in classical Hodgkin lymphoma. General study results and limits: Patients who responded completely had about the same baseline diversity as newly diagnosed patients.

Time point given: cycle 4 day 1 (C4D1), after less than 7 weeks of nivolumab. The patients all showed relapse after autologous stem cell transplantation, while their brentuximab vedotin exposure varied. A remark on this clone: Its target is not known.

The method was immunoSEQ multiplex PCR; TCRdb's version includes in-frame clones alone and lacks a portion of them. This sample has about 93,000 clones; more than 70% occur once, and the top ten carry less than 10%. Sample: peripheral blood mononuclear cells (PBMCs), taken before the fourth cycle of nivolumab. The TCR sequence derives from a human donor with classical Hodgkin lymphoma.

In DNA, the CDR3 is TGTGCCAGCAGCCGGACAGTTACCGCCTACGAGCAGTACTTC. The encoded protein is CASSRTVTAYEQYF. The chain links TRBV2 to TRBJ2-7, with D possibly being TRBD1 (6 bases). The CDR3 covers 14 residues. The germline V gene encodes CDR1 SNHLY and CDR2 FYNNEI. V lost 6 bases to trimming and J lost 2 bases, with 14 bases between them.